This passage covers 7 T cell receptor beta chains from one sample sequenced in a study of CD8 T cell repertoires and HIV-1 epitope variants. No antigen has been assigned to these receptors. Profiled with immunoSEQ multiplex PCR; TCRdb holds only in-frame clones, not every one. The repertoire holds 5,000 or so clones, with around 66% as singletons. The sequenced sample consisted of cultured CD8+ T cells derived from PBMCs. These receptor sequences come from a male donor with HIV.

This chain links TRBV29-1 with TRBJ2-3, with 8 nucleotides matching TRBD2. CDR3 length: 16 residues. The germline CDR1 and CDR2 sequences are SQVTM and ANQGSEA. With 4 bases clipped from V and 6 bases from J, the junction kept 15 bases outside the gene matches. This CDR3 reads CSVGALPGGKVDTQYF. In DNA form, the CDR3 reads TGCAGCGTTGGGGCCCTTCCGGGAGGGAAAGTGGATACGCAGTATTTT.

This clone was seen only a few times. The rearrangement joins TRBV7-6 to TRBJ1-5; the D is unclear. This CDR3 spans 15 amino acids. Per germline, CDR1 SGHVS and CDR2 FNYEAQ. Trimming left V 1 base short and J 1 base short, with 8 bases between. CDR3 DNA: TGTGCCAGCAGCTTAGGGGGTGGGAGCAATCAGCCCCAGCATTTT. Its translation: CASSLGGGSNQPQHF.

V and J are TRBV9 and TRBJ1-6; D not resolved. V lost 3 bases and J 7 bases, leaving 5 bases between the germline ends. The CDR3 runs 12 residues. Germline V gene sequence: CDR1 SGDLS, CDR2 YYNGEE. CDR3 sequence (DNA): TGTGCCAGCAGCGGAGCAAATTCACCCCTCCACTTT. This sequence encodes CASSGANSPLHF.

V and J are TRBV7-9 and TRBJ2-3, with TRBD2 as a possible D gene (6 bases). V shed 6 bases and J shed 2 bases, with 9 bases lying between them. Germline V gene sequence: CDR1 SEHNR, CDR2 FQNEAQ (reference sequence). The CDR3 has 13 residues. In DNA form, the CDR3 reads TGTGCCAGCAGTCGGGAGCTCACAGATACGCAGTATTTT. It codes for CASSRELTDTQYF.

V gene TRBV13 combines with J gene TRBJ2-1, with no clear D. V was clipped by 1 base and J by 2 bases, with 15 bases between them. The germline V gene has CDR1 PRHDT and CDR2 FYEKMQ (reference sequence). This CDR3 spans 17 amino acids. In DNA, the CDR3 is TGTGCCAGCAGCTTAGTCCCGAGTGATACGGCCTACAATGAGCAGTTCTTC. Translating gives CASSLVPSDTAYNEQFF.

The table lists this clone with a few counts. This chain uses TRBV4-3 with TRBJ2-3; D uncertain. CDR3 length: 12 residues. The germline CDR1 and CDR2 sequences are LGHNA and YSLEER. Trimming took 0 bases from V and 2 from J, leaving 0 bases between them. In DNA, the CDR3 is TGCGCCAGCAGCCAAGACACAGATACGCAGTATTTT. Translating gives CASSQDTDTQYF.

This clone was counted a single time. The chain is built from TRBV28 and TRBJ2-2, with unresolved D. Germline CDR1 is MDHEN and CDR2 is SYDVKM. The CDR3 runs 12 residues. V lost 8 bases and J lost 6, with 10 bases in between. CDR3: CASGLSAGELFF. DNA for the CDR3: TGTGCCAGCGGGTTGTCTGCCGGGGAGCTGTTTTTT. Using reference TRBV28 and TRBJ2-2 for the parts outside the CDR3, the full variable domain is DVKVTQSSRYLVKRTGEKVFLECVQDMDHENMFWYRQDPGLGLRLIYFSYDVKMKEKGDIPEGYSVSREKKERFSLILESASTNQTSMYLCASGLSAGELFFGEGSRLTVL.